Each of the 30 T cell receptor beta chains below was sequenced from the same sample in a study of blood T cells in healthy people across ages. A J-beta primer mix and a sample-barcoded 5' primer were used in a second PCR of roughly 7 to 12 cycles. From the 5' RACE reads, TCRdb called clonotypes with MiXCR, one entry per CDR3 protein. The repertoire includes approximately 780,000 distinct CDR3 sequences, approximately 24% of them detected once, and 2.5% to 3.5% sits in the top ten. These data also featured in a second study, about T cells of mothers and their children.

The sample consisted of blood. These receptors were collected from a boy between 5 and 17 years old in good health.

There are a few counts of this clonotype. This chain connects TRBV20-1 to TRBJ2-5; 7 bases agree with TRBD2. CDR3 length: 14 residues. Trimming took 5 bases from V and 2 from J; bases not matched to a gene: 8. Germline V CDR1 and CDR2: DFQATT, SNEGSKA (reference sequence). The CDR3 is CSASRPGGQETQYF. DNA for the CDR3: TGCAGTGCTTCCCGACCGGGGGGACAAGAGACCCAGTACTTC.

The genes are TRBV6-5 and TRBJ1-4, with D possibly TRBD1 on 5 matching bases. The CDR3 runs 13 residues. V was pared by 4 bases and J by 5 bases, with 8 bases between. CDR1 MNHEY and CDR2 SVGAGI come from the germline V gene. In DNA, the CDR3 is TGTGCCAGCAGTTTCGGGGGAAATGAAAAACTGTTTTTT. Protein sequence: CASSFGGNEKLFF.

This clonotype has just a few counts. The chain has TRBV7-9 and TRBJ1-1, with 9 bases that match TRBD1. Trimming removed 0 bases from V and 4 bases from J; junction bases left unmatched: 3. The CDR3 spans 15 residues. Germline V lookup: CDR1 SEHNR, CDR2 FQNEAQ (reference sequence). The chain's CDR3 is CASSLAQGALTEAFF. CDR3 in DNA: TGTGCCAGCAGCTTAGCACAGGGGGCGCTCACTGAAGCTTTCTTT.

This clonotype was observed a few times. The J gene is TRBJ1-2, the V gene TRBV12-3 or TRBV12-4; D is unclear. There are 12 residues in the CDR3. With 6 bases removed from V and 4 bases from J, the gap between germline ends came to 9 bases. The CDR3 coding sequence is TGTGCCAGCAGCGGCTTGAGCTATGGCTACACCTTC. Amino acids: CASSGLSYGYTF.

On this clonotype itself: One end of the junction varies from germline; a read error may be responsible. The chain is built from TRBV6-4 and TRBJ2-3; the match to TRBD2 covers 10 bases. Germline CDR1 MRHNA, CDR2 SNTAGT. CDR3 length equals 14 residues. CDR3 in DNA: TGTACCAGCAGTGCGGGACTAGCGTCGGATACGCAGTATTTT. It specifies CTSSAGLASDTQYF.

V and J are TRBV3-1 and TRBJ1-3; D is unclear. The V end lost 5 bases, the J end lost 0 bases, and 8 bases lay between the germline ends. Germline loops: CDR1 LGHDT, CDR2 YNNKEL (reference sequence). CDR3 length equals 14 residues. CDR3 amino acids: CASSAFGSGNTIYF. The DNA of the CDR3 is TGTGCCAGCAGCGCCTTCGGCTCTGGAAACACCATATATTTT.

This sequence joins TRBV7-9 and TRBJ2-5; perhaps TRBD1 as D (5 bases). Gene TRBJ2-1 matches the end of the DNA better, so the J call may be wrong. The CDR3 length is 15 residues. Germline CDR1 is SEHNR and CDR2 is FQNEAQ (reference sequence). In DNA, the CDR3 is TGTGCCAGCAGTTCCCCTGGGGCCTCCTACAATGAGCAGTTCTTC. Translating it yields CASSSPGASYNEQFF.

V is TRBV5-1 and J is TRBJ2-1, with 8 bases lining up with TRBD1. V was clipped by 4 bases and J by 6 bases; unmatched bases: 15. The CDR3 covers 17 residues. Per the germline V gene, CDR1 is SGHRS and CDR2 is YFSETQ. In nucleotides, the CDR3 is TGCGCCAGCAGCCTCTGGGGTGGACAGGGAGTGGGCAATGAGCAGTTCTTC. Its protein product is CASSLWGGQGVGNEQFF.

This clonotype was counted only a few times. Here the CDR3 reads CASSFRTGTGATNTGELFF. The CDR3 DNA follows: TGTGCCAGCAGCTTCCGAACCGGGACAGGGGCAACGAACACCGGGGAGCTGTTTTTT. J is TRBJ2-2 and V is TRBV5-7; 10 bases align to TRBD1. TRBV5-7 qualifies as an ORF whose function is uncertain. The CDR3 consists of 19 residues. V lost 2 bases and J lost 0; bases outside the gene matches: 10.

The chain couples TRBV5-6 to TRBJ2-1, with TRBD2 matching 8 bases. Germline V gene data show CDR1 as SGHDT and CDR2 as YYEEEE. The CDR3 runs 17 residues. With V trimmed by 3 bases and J by 0 bases, 8 bases remained unmatched. CDR3: CASSWGLDPSSYNEQFF. The CDR3 DNA reads as TGTGCCAGCAGCTGGGGACTAGACCCAAGCTCCTACAATGAGCAGTTCTTC. The variable domain in full, completed from reference TRBV5-6 and TRBJ2-1, reads DAGVTQSPTHLIKTRGQQVTLRCSPKSGHDTVSWYQQALGQGPQFIFQYYEEEERQRGNFPDRFSGHQFPNYSSELNVNALLLGDSALYLCASSWGLDPSSYNEQFFGPGTRLTVL.

This clonotype was observed a few times. The CDR3 DNA reads TGTGCCAGCAGTTTAACGGGGGCAGGGGGCATCACTGAAGCTTTCTTT. It codes for CASSLTGAGGITEAFF. The rearrangement uses TRBV27 and TRBJ1-1; 8 positions agree with TRBD1. The junction had 9 bases not matched to a gene; V was cut back by 2 bases and J by 4 bases. Germline V lookup: CDR1 MNHEY, CDR2 SMNVEV (reference sequence). The CDR3 sequence is 16 residues long.

This clonotype was counted between two and nine times. The chain carries TRBV7-2 and TRBJ2-7, with D possibly being TRBD2 (6 bases). This CDR3 is 13 amino acids long. V was clipped by 4 bases and J by 5 bases, with 12 bases between them. Germline V CDR1 and CDR2: SGHTA, FQGNSA. The CDR3 nucleotides are TGTGCCAGCAGCTCGACGGCGGGGCACGAGCAGTACTTC. Translated, it gives CASSSTAGHEQYF.

The chain recombines TRBV10-2 with TRBJ2-6; D gene ambiguous. The CDR3 spans 14 residues. Looked up from germline, CDR1 is WSHSY and CDR2 is SAAADI. V was trimmed by 10 bases and J by 4 bases, leaving 14 bases between them. The CDR3: CAITEDLGANVLTF. The CDR3 coding sequence is TGCGCCATTACAGAAGATCTGGGGGCCAACGTCCTGACTTTC.

V and J are TRBV5-1 and TRBJ2-6; D may be TRBD1 or TRBD2 (5 bases each). This CDR3 is 18 amino acids long. Germline V lookup: CDR1 SGHRS, CDR2 YFSETQ. V lost 3 bases to trimming and J lost 0 bases, with 16 bases between them. CDR3 DNA sequence: TGCGCCAGCAGCTCCCTTGGGACGGCAACCTCTGGGGCCAACGTCCTGACTTTC. Its protein product is CASSSLGTATSGANVLTF.

This clonotype was detected a few times. This rearrangement joins TRBV25-1 to TRBJ1-3; no clear D. The CDR3 consists of 11 residues. With 4 bases removed from V and 8 bases from J, the gap between germline ends came to 6 bases. In germline, CDR1 is MGHDK, CDR2 SYGVNS. The CDR3, as DNA: TGTGCCAGCAGTGTCATGTACACCATATATTTT. This gives the protein CASSVMYTIYF.

This clonotype was seen a few times. This sequence joins TRBV7-9 and TRBJ2-3; D possibly corresponds to TRBD1 (5 bases). Trimming stripped 5 bases from V and 6 bases from J, with 12 bases between. The CDR3 sequence is 13 residues long. CDR1 is SEHNR, CDR2 FQNEAQ, per germline (reference sequence). Here the CDR3 DNA reads TGTGCCAGCAGCGCCTCAGGGTGGGATACGCAGTATTTT. This codes for CASSASGWDTQYF. Together with reference TRBV7-9 and TRBJ2-3, the CDR3 gives the full variable domain: DTGVSQNPRHKITKRGQNVTFRCDPISEHNRLYWYRQTLGQGPEFLTYFQNEAQLEKSRLLSDRFSAERPKGSFSTLEIQRTEQGDSAMYLCASSASGWDTQYFGPGTRLTVL.

J is TRBJ2-7 and V is TRBV6-5, with TRBD1 as a possible D gene (6 bases). CDR3 length: 13 residues. V was clipped by 8 bases and J by 5 bases, with 16 bases between them. The germline gives CDR1 MNHEY, CDR2 SVGAGI. The CDR3: CASQTGNVNEQYF. The CDR3 bases are TGTGCCAGCCAAACAGGGAATGTCAACGAGCAGTACTTC.

The chain carries TRBV7-3 and TRBJ1-2; D gene uncertain. This CDR3 is 14 amino acids long. Germline V gene lookup returns CDR1 SGHTA and CDR2 FQGTGA. V was cut by 5 bases and J by 6 bases, with 16 bases left in between. This chain's CDR3 is CASSPAGRNNGYTF. The CDR3 DNA is TGTGCCAGCAGCCCCGCCGGACGGAACAATGGCTACACCTTC. Full variable domain (remainder filled in from reference TRBV7-3 and TRBJ1-2): GAGVSQTPSNKVTEKGKYVELRCDPISGHTALYWYRQSLGQGPEFLIYFQGTGAADDSGLPNDRFFAVRPEGSVSTLKIQRTERGDSAVYLCASSPAGRNNGYTFGSGTRLTVV.

The rearrangement uses TRBV3-1 and TRBJ2-1; tentative D call: TRBD2 (7 bases). The germline CDR1 and CDR2 sequences are LGHDT and YNNKEL (reference sequence). This CDR3 spans 17 amino acids. V was pared by 0 bases and J by 1 base, with 13 bases between. This CDR3 reads CASSQEGGAPSYNEQFF. The DNA of the CDR3 is TGTGCCAGCAGCCAAGAGGGGGGGGCCCCATCCTACAATGAGCAGTTCTTC.

CDR3 sequence reads: CASSSGGPPGTQYF. DNA of the CDR3: TGTGCCAGTAGTAGCGGGGGGCCTCCGGGAACCCAGTACTTC. The J gene is TRBJ2-5, the V gene TRBV19, with 8 positions matching TRBD2. The CDR3 covers 14 residues. Germline values: CDR1 LNHDA, CDR2 SQIVND (reference sequence). The junction had 9 bases not matched to a gene; V was cut back by 4 bases and J by 8 bases.

The V call is TRBV28, the J call TRBJ2-5; the D is unclear. Trimming took off 3 bases at V and 5 bases at J, with 19 bases between the two ends. This CDR3 is built from 16 residues. In germline, CDR1 is MDHEN, CDR2 SYDVKM. CDR3: CASSFFTGTKRETQYF. Here the CDR3 DNA reads TGTGCCAGCAGTTTTTTTACCGGTACCAAGAGGGAGACCCAGTACTTC.

The chain employs TRBV21-1 and TRBJ1-2. TRBV21-1 is recorded as a pseudogene. The CDR3 contains 17 residues. DNA for the CDR3: TGTGCCAGCAGCAAGGAGCTCCTAGGGAATTCAAACTATGGCTACACCTTC. It encodes CASSKELLGNSNYGYTF.

Only a few counts were recorded for this clonotype. The chain employs TRBV3-1 and TRBJ2-5; 8 nucleotides agree with TRBD1. TRBJ2-7 explains the end of the DNA better; the J call may be wrong. CDR3 length equals 14 residues. Germline V lookup: CDR1 LGHDT, CDR2 YNNKEL (reference sequence). CDR3 DNA sequence: TGTGCCAGCAGCCAGACAGGGGATAGGGGCGAGCAGTACTTC. Translation: CASSQTGDRGEQYF.

This clonotype turned up a few times. The junction departs from the called germline gene at one end, perhaps through a read error. The J gene is TRBJ2-5, the V gene TRBV7-9; the D gene could be TRBD1 or TRBD2 (5 bases each). CDR3 length: 12 amino acids. CDR1 and CDR2 from the germline V gene are SEHNR and FQNEAQ (reference sequence). CDR3 residues: CASSRDPLDKFF. The CDR3 nucleotides are TGTGCCAGCAGCCGGGACCCCTTGGACAAGTTCTTC.

In its sample, this clonotype was seen a few times. Written as DNA, the CDR3 is TGTGCCAGCAGCGGACGGCCTAGCGGGGGGCTGAGCTCCTACGAGCAGTACTTC. Residues: CASSGRPSGGLSSYEQYF. This chain uses TRBV13 with TRBJ2-7; 11 positions match TRBD2. V lost 5 bases and J lost 0; bases outside the gene matches: 12. The CDR3 spans 18 residues. Germline assignment: CDR1 PRHDT and CDR2 FYEKMQ (reference sequence). The whole variable domain, filled in from reference TRBV13 and TRBJ2-7, reads AAGVIQSPRHLIKEKRETATLKCYPIPRHDTVYWYQQGPGQDPQFLISFYEKMQSDKGSIPDRFSAQQFSDYHSELNMSSLELGDSALYFCASSGRPSGGLSSYEQYFGPGTRLTVT.

The chain carries TRBV28 and TRBJ2-7; tentatively, D is TRBD2 (7 bases). The CDR3 loop spans 14 amino acids. Germline V gene data show CDR1 as MDHEN and CDR2 as SYDVKM. The chain's CDR3 is CGVAKGGSFYEQYF. For the CDR3, the DNA is TGTGGCGTGGCCAAGGGGGGGTCTTTCTACGAGCAGTACTTC.

In its sample, this clonotype was seen once. This rearrangement joins TRBV28 to TRBJ2-5, with D possibly matching TRBD1 (5 bases). The last part of the DNA fits TRBJ2-1 better; the J call may be wrong. Germline CDR1 reads MDHEN; CDR2 reads SYDVKM. The CDR3 runs 14 residues. The CDR3 loop reads CASSGSEGDNEQFF. The CDR3 bases are TGTGCCAGCAGTGGGTCTGAAGGGGACAATGAGCAGTTCTTC.

The chain uses TRBV9 and TRBJ1-2, with D hard to call. The germline V gene has CDR1 SGDLS and CDR2 YYNGEE. The V gene lost 4 bases and the J gene lost 0 bases, with 22 bases spanning the gap. The CDR3 loop spans 18 amino acids. DNA of the CDR3: TGTGCCAGCAGCCCTCCCCCCTCTACCACGTCAGCTAACTATGGCTACACCTTC. It encodes CASSPPPSTTSANYGYTF.

V and J are TRBV7-6 and TRBJ1-3, with D maybe TRBD1 (5 bases). Germline CDR1 reads SGHVS; CDR2 reads FNYEAQ. V was cut by 4 bases and J by 2 bases, with 6 bases left in between. The length of the CDR3 is 13 residues. CDR3 amino acids: CASSSRAGNTIYF. The CDR3 DNA sequence: TGTGCCAGCAGCTCCAGGGCTGGAAACACCATATATTTT.

In its sample, this clonotype was seen a few times. The chain couples TRBV2 to TRBJ2-7; D is possibly TRBD1 (6 bases). This CDR3 is built from 15 residues. The germline V and J ends were trimmed by 6 bases and 3 bases, with 18 bases remaining between them. Germline V gene sequence: CDR1 SNHLY, CDR2 FYNNEI. The CDR3 spells CASRAGTQIHYEQYF. The CDR3 region has the DNA TGTGCCAGCAGAGCCGGGACACAGATCCACTACGAGCAGTACTTC. The full variable domain, completed using reference TRBV2 and TRBJ2-7, is EPEVTQTPSHQVTQMGQEVILRCVPISNHLYFYWYRQILGQKVEFLVSFYNNEISEKSEIFDDQFSVERPDGSNFTLKIRSTKLEDSAMYFCASRAGTQIHYEQYFGPGTRLTVT.